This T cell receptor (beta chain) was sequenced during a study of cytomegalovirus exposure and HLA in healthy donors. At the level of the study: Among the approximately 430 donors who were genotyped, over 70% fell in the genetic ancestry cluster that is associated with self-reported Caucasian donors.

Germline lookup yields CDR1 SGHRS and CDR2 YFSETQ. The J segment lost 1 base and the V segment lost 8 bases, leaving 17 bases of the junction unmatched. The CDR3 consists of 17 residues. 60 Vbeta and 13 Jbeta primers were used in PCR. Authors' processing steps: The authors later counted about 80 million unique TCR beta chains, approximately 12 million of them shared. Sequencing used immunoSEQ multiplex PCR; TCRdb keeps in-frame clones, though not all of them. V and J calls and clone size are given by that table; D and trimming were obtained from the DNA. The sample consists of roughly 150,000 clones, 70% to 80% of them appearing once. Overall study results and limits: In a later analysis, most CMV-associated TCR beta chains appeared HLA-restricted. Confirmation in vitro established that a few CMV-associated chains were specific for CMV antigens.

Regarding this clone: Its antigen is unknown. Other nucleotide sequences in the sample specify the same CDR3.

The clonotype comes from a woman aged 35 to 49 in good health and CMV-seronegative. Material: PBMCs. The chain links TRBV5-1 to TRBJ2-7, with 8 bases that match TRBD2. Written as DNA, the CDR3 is TGCGCCAGTAGCACCTGGACTAGCCGATTTACTTCCTACGAGCAGTACTTC. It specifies CASSTWTSRFTSYEQYF. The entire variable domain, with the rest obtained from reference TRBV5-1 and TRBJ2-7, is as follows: KAGVTQTPRYLIKTRGQQVTLSCSPISGHRSVSWYQQTPGQGLQFLFEYFSETQRNKGNFPGRFSGRQFSNSRSEMNVSTLELGDSALYLCASSTWTSRFTSYEQYFGPGTRLTVT.